What follows is one TCR beta chain and its context. Its specificity is not known. The germline gives CDR1 MNHEY, CDR2 SVGAGI. CDR3 length equals 13 residues. J lost 9 bases, V lost 6 bases, and 6 bases had no gene match. The source of the sample is a study of T cell responses to AZD1222 COVID-19 vaccine. Study-wide points: Per reports, nearly half of all spike-specific TCRs target regions that are unmutated in variants. Most donors were white British and more were female, and clonal diversity was possibly underestimated.

TCRdb's table, derived via immunoSEQ multiplex PCR, lists solely in-frame clones and lacks some. Of 140,000 to 150,000 clones listed, under 95% are singletons. The sequencing used peripheral blood, collected on day 0 of AZD1222 vaccination. V is TRBV6-5 and J is TRBJ2-1, with TRBD2 matching 9 bases. The clonotype was recovered from an adult in good health. Here the CDR3 reads CASSAGTSSEQFF. DNA for the CDR3: TGTGCCAGCAGCGCCGGGACTAGCTCTGAGCAGTTCTTC.